This T cell receptor beta chain appears in the sequencing data of a study of blood T cell repertoires in COVID-19. Study-wide background: T cells, B-cell-depleted T cells, or PBMCs provided the cDNA or gDNA that served as material.

The CDR3 sequence is 14 residues long. V lost 5 bases, J lost 4 bases, and 14 bases lay in between. CDR1 and CDR2 from the germline V gene are LNHDA and SQIVND (reference sequence). Assay used: immunoSEQ multiplex PCR; TCRdb lists only in-frame clones, some missing. This table holds around 190,000 clones, about 88% found once. Clinical history as reported by participants underpinned cohort assignment. This clone showed up just a few times. This clonotype was obtained from a woman aged 40-49 years in a cohort exposed to, infected with or recovered from COVID-19 (not recorded which). Sequencing was done on a sample of PBMCs or T cells enriched from blood (not recorded which). V gene TRBV19 combines with J gene TRBJ1-1; D perhaps matches TRBD1 (5 bases). CDR3 sequence reads: CASSLQSRGTEAFF. The CDR3 DNA is TGTGCCAGTAGTCTTCAGTCAAGGGGCACTGAAGCTTTCTTT.